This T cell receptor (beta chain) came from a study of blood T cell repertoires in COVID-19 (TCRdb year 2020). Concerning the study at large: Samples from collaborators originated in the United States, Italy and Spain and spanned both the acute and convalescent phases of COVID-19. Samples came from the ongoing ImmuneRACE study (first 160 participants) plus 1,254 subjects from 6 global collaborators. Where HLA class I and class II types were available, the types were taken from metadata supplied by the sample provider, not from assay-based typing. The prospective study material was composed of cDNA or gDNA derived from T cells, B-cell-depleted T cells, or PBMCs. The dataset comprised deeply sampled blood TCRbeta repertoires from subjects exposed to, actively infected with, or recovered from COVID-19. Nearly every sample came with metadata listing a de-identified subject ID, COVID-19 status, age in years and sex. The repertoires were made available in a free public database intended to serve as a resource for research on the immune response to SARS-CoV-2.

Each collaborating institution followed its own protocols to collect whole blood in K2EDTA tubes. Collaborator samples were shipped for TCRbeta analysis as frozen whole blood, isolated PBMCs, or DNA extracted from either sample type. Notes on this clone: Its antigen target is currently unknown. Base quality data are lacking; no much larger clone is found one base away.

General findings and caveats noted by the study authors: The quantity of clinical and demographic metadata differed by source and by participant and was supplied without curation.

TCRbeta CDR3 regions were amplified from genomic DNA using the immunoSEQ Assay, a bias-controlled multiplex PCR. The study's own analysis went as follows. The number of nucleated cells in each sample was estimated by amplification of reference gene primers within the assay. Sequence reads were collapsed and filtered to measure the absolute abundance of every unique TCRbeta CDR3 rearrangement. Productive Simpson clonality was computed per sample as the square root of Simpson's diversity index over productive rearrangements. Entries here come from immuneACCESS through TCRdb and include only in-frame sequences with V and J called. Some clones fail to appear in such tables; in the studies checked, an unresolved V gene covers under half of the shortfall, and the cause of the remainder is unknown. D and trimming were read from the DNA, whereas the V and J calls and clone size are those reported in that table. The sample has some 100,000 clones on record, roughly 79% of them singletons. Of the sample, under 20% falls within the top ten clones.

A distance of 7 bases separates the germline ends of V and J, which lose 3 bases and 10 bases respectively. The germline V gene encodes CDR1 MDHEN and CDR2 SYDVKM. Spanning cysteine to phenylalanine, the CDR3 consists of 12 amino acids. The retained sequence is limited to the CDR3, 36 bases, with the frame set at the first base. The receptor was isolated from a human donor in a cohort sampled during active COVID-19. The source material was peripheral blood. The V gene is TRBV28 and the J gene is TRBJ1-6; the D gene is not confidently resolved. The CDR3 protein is CASSFGESPLHF. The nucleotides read TGTGCCAGCAGTTTCGGAGAATCACCCCTCCACTTT.